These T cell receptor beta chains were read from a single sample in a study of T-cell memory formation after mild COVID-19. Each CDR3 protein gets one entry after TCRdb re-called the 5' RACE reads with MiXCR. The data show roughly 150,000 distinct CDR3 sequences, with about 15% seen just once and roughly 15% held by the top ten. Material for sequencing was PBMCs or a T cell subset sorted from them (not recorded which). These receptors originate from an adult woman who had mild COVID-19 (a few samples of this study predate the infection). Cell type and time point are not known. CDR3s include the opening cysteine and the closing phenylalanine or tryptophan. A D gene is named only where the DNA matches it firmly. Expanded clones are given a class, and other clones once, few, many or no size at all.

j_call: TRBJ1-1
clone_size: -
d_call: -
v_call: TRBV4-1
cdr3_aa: CASSQEGTGIAEAFF
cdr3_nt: TGCGCCAGCAGCCAAGAGGGAACAGGGATCGCTGAAGCTTTCTTT

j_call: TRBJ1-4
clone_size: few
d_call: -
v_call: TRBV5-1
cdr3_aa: CASSLVVVGGPKKLFF
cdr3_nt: TGCGCCAGCAGCTTGGTGGTCGTGGGGGGGCCGAAAAAACTGTTTTTT

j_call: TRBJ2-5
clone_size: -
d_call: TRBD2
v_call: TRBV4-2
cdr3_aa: CASSQTPAGGLGETQYF
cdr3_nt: TGTGCCAGCAGCCAGACCCCAGCGGGGGGTCTTGGAGAGACCCAGTACTTC

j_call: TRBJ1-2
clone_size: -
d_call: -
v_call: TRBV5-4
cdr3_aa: CASTLRGSRSYGYTF
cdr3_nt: TGTGCCAGCACCCTGAGGGGGTCTAGAAGCTATGGCTACACCTTC

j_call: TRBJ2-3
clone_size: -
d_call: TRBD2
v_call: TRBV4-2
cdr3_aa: CASSQPSGRTDTQYF
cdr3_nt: TGTGCCAGCAGCCAACCTAGCGGCCGCACAGATACGCAGTATTTT

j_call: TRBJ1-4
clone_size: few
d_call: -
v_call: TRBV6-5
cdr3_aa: CASSAVATNEKLFF
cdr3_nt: TGTGCCAGCAGTGCAGTGGCAACTAATGAAAAACTGTTTTTT

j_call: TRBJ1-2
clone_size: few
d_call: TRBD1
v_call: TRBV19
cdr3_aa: CASSNRDRGGYTF
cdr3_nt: TGTGCCAGTAGTAACCGGGACAGGGGCGGCTACACCTTC

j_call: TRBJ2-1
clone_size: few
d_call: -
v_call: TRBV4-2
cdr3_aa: CASSQELFGYNEQFF
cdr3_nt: TGTGCCAGCAGCCAAGAGTTATTCGGGTACAATGAGCAGTTCTTC

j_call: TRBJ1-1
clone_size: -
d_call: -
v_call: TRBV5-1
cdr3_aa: CASSLGAANTEAFF
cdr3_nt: TGCGCCAGCAGCTTGGGTGCAGCCAACACTGAAGCTTTCTTT

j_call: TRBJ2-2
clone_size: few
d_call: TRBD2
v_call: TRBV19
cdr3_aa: CASSIRLAGGGELFF
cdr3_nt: TGTGCCAGTAGTATACGGCTAGCGGGAGGCGGGGAGCTGTTTTTT

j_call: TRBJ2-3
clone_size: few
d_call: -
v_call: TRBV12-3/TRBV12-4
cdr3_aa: CASSLGHSTDTQYF
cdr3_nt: TGTGCCAGCAGTTTGGGTCACAGCACAGATACGCAGTATTTT

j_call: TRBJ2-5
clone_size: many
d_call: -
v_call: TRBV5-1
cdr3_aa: CASSWELETQYF
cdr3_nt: TGCGCCAGCAGTTGGGAGTTGGAGACCCAGTACTTC

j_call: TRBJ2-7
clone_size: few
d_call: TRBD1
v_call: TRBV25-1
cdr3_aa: CASSELTATGPSYEQYF
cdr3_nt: TGTGCCAGCAGTGAATTAACGGCGACAGGGCCCTCCTACGAGCAGTACTTC

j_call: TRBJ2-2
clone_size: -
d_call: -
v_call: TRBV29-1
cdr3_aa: CSVEDPEGSGAGELFF
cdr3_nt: TGCAGCGTTGAAGATCCGGAGGGGAGTGGAGCCGGGGAGCTGTTTTTT

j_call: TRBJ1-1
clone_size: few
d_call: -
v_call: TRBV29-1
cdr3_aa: CSALSSGTEAFF
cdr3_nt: TGCAGCGCCCTGAGTTCTGGGACTGAAGCTTTCTTT

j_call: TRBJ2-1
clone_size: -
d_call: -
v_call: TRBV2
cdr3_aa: CASSVVAVGPYNEQFF
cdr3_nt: TGTGCCAGCAGTGTCGTAGCGGTGGGCCCCTACAATGAGCAGTTCTTC

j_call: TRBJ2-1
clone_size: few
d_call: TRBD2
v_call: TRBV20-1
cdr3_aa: CSAPPAGGNREQFF
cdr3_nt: TGCAGTGCTCCCCCAGCGGGAGGAAATCGTGAGCAGTTCTTC

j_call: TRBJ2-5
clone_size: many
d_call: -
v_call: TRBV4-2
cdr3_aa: CASSQDAATQYF
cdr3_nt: TGTGCCAGCAGCCAAGATGCGGCGACCCAGTACTTC

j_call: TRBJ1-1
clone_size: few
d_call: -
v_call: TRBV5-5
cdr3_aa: CASSLLETEAFF
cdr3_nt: TGTGCCAGCAGCTTACTGGAGACTGAAGCTTTCTTT

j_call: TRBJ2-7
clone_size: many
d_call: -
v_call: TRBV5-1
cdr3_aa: CASSLDSLSYEQYF
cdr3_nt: TGCGCCAGCAGCCTCGACAGCCTCTCCTACGAGCAGTACTTC

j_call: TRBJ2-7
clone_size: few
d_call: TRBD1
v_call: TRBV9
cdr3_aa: CASSVVVTGGEQYF
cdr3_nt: TGTGCCAGCAGCGTAGTTGTGACAGGGGGCGAGCAGTACTTC

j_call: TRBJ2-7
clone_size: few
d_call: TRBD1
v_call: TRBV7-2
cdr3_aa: CASSFTGTGGTEQYF
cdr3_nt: TGTGCCAGCAGCTTTACCGGGACAGGGGGGACCGAGCAGTACTTC

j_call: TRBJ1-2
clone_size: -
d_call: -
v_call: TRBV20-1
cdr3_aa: CSAPRGTLGYTF
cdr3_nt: TGCAGTGCCCCTCGGGGTACCCTTGGCTACACCTTC

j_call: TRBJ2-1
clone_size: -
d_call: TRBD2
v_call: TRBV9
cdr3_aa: CASSGTSGRDNEQFF
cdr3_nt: TGTGCCAGCAGCGGAACTAGCGGGCGAGACAATGAGCAGTTCTTC

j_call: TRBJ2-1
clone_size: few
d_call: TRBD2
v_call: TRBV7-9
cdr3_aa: CASSLAGFTSGGEQFF
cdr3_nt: TGTGCCAGCAGCTTAGCCGGGTTTACCAGCGGGGGTGAGCAGTTCTTC

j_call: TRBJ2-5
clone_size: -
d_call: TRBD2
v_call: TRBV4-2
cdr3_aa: CASSQRLAGTQETQYF
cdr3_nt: TGTGCCAGCAGCCAGAGACTAGCGGGGACCCAAGAGACCCAGTACTTC

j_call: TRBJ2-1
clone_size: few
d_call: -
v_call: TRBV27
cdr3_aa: CASSLFYSNEQFF
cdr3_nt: TGTGCCAGCAGTTTATTCTACTCCAATGAGCAGTTCTTC

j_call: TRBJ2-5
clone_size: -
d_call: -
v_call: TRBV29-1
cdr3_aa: CSVEGTAQETQYF
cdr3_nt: TGCAGCGTTGAAGGGACGGCCCAAGAGACCCAGTACTTC

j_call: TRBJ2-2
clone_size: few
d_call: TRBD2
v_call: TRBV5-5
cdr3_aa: CASSRGGAGELFF
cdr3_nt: TGTGCCAGCAGCCGGGGAGGGGCAGGAGAGCTGTTTTTT

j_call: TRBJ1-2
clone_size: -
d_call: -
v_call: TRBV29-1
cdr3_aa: CSVEFWGDYGYTF
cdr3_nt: TGCAGCGTTGAATTTTGGGGGGACTATGGCTACACCTTC

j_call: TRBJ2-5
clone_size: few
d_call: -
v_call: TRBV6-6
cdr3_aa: CASSYPSRAGRAKSWRETQYF
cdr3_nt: TGTGCCAGCAGTTACCCTTCGCGAGCGGGCCGGGCTAAATCGTGGAGGGAGACCCAGTACTTC

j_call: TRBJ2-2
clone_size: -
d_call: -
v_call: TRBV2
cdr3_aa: CASSVSAGELFF
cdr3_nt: TGTGCCAGCAGTGTATCCGCCGGGGAGCTGTTTTTT

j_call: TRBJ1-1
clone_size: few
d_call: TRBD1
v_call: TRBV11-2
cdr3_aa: CASSFGTGVTEAFF
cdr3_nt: TGTGCCAGCAGCTTTGGGACAGGGGTGACTGAAGCTTTCTTT

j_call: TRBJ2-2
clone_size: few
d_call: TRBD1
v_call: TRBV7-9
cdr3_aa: CASSLGQGGGELFF
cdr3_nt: TGTGCCAGCAGCTTAGGACAGGGCGGCGGGGAGCTGTTTTTT

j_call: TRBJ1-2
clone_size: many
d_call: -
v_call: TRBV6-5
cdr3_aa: CASSYRLGHTNYGYTF
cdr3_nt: TGTGCCAGCAGTTACCGCTTGGGACATACTAACTATGGCTACACCTTC

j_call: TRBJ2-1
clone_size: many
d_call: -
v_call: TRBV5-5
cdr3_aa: CASSSTGPAANEQFF
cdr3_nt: TGTGCCAGCAGCTCCACAGGTCCGGCGGCCAATGAGCAGTTCTTC

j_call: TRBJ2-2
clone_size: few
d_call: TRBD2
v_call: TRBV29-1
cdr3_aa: CSVVGLAGGELFF
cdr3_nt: TGCAGCGTAGTTGGGCTAGCGGGGGGGGAGCTGTTTTTT

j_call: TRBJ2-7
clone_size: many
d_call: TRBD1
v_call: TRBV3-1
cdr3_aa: CASSQDPGTGGDEQYF
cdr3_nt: TGTGCCAGCAGCCAAGACCCCGGGACAGGGGGCGACGAGCAGTACTTC

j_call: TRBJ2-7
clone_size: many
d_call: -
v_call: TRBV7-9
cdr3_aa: CASSPGTPTYEQYF
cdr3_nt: TGTGCCAGCAGCCCCGGGACACCTACCTACGAGCAGTACTTC

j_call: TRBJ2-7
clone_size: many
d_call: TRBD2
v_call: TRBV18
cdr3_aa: CASSAGGLAGGSYEQYF
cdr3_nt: TGTGCCAGCTCAGCAGGGGGACTAGCGGGAGGGTCCTACGAGCAGTACTTC

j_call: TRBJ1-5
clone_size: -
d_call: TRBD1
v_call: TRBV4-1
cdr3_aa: CASSQGTGENQPQHF
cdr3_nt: TGTGCCAGCAGCCAAGGGACAGGGGAAAATCAGCCCCAGCATTTT

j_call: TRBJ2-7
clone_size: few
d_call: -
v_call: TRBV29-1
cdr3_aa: CSVGPDGPGEQYF
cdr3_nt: TGCAGCGTTGGGCCGGACGGGCCGGGGGAGCAGTACTTC

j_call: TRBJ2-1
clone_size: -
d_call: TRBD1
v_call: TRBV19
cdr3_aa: CASRPRQGASYNEQFF
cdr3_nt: TGTGCCAGTAGACCCCGACAGGGGGCGTCCTACAATGAGCAGTTCTTC

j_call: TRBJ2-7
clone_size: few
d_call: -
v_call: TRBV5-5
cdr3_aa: CASSHLLGEQYF
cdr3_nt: TGTGCCAGCAGCCATCTCTTGGGAGAGCAGTACTTC

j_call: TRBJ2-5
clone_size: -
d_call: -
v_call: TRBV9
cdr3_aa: CASSSQVGGETQYF
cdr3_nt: TGTGCCAGCAGCTCCCAAGTGGGTGGAGAGACCCAGTACTTC

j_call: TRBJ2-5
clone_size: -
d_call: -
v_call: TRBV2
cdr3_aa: CASRVAETQYF
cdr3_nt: TGTGCCAGCCGGGTCGCCGAGACCCAGTACTTC

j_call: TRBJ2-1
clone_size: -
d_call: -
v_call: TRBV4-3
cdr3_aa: CASSRRVIDDEQFF
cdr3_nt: TGCGCCAGCAGCCGTCGAGTGATCGACGATGAGCAGTTCTTC

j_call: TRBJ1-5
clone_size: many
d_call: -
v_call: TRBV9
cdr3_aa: CASSVSGASNQPQHF
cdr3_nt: TGTGCCAGCAGCGTTTCAGGGGCGAGCAATCAGCCCCAGCATTTT

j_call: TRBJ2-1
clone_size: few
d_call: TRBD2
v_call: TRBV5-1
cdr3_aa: CASSPPLAGGPSYNEQFF
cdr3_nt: TGCGCCAGCAGCCCGCCTCTAGCGGGAGGGCCGTCCTACAATGAGCAGTTCTTC

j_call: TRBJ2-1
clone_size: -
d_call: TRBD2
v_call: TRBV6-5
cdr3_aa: CASSYSSSGSRNEQFF
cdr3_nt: TGTGCCAGCAGTTACTCGTCTAGCGGGAGTCGTAATGAGCAGTTCTTC

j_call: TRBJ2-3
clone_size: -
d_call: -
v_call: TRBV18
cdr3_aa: CASSPGLYTDTQYF
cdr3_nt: TGTGCCAGCTCACCGGGACTGTACACAGATACGCAGTATTTT

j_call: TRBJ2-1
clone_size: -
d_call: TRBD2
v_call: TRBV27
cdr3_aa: CASSFWAPGAGTEDNEQFF
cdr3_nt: TGTGCCAGCAGTTTTTGGGCACCTGGAGCGGGAACTGAAGACAATGAGCAGTTCTTC

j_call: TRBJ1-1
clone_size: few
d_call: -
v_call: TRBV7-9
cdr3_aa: CASSADPVTEAFF
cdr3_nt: TGTGCCAGCAGCGCAGATCCGGTCACTGAAGCTTTCTTT

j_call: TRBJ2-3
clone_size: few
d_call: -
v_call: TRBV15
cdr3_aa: CATSLPSTDTQYF
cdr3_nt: TGTGCCACCAGCCTTCCTAGCACAGATACGCAGTATTTT